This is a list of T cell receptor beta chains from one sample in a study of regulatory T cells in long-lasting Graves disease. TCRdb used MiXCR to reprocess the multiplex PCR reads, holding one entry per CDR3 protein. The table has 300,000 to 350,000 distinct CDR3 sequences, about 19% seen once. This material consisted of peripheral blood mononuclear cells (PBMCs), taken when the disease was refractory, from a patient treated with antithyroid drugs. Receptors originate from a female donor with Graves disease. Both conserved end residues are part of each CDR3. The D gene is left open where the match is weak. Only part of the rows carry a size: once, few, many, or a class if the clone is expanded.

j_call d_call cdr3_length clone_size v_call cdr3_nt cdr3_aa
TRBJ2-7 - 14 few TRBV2 TGTGCCAGCACCCTCGACAGGGGAGGGCACGAGCAGTACTTC CASTLDRGGHEQYF
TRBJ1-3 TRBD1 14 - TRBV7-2 TGTGCCAGCAGTTTTACAGGGGTCGGAAACACCATATATTTT CASSFTGVGNTIYF
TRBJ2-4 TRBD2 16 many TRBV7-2 TGTGCCAGCAGCTTGGGACTAGCGGGGGCTCGCAACATTCAGTACTTC CASSLGLAGARNIQYF
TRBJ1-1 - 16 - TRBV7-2 TGTGCCAGCAGCGCGCGGGTGGTGTACATGAACACTGAAGCTTTCTTT CASSARVVYMNTEAFF
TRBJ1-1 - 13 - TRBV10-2 TGCGCCAGCCTTTGGGGGGCAGACACTGAAGCTTTCTTT CASLWGADTEAFF
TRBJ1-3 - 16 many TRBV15 TGTGCCACCAGCAGAGCTGTAGGGTTCTCTGGAAACACCATATATTTT CATSRAVGFSGNTIYF
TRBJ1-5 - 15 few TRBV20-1 TGCAGTGCTAGAAACCAGGGGTTTGAGAATCAGCCCCAGCATTTT CSARNQGFENQPQHF
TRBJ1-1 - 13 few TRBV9 TGTGCCAGCAGCGTAGAGACGAACACTGAAGCTTTCTTT CASSVETNTEAFF
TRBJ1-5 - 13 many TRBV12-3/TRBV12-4 TGTGCCAGCAGTTTAGGGGGGTCTCAGCCCCAGCATTTT CASSLGGSQPQHF
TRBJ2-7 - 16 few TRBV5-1 TGCGCCAGCAGCTTGGAAACGGTGGCAGGCACCTACGAGCAGTACTTC CASSLETVAGTYEQYF
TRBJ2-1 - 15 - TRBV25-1 TGTGCCAGCAGTGAATCCTTAGGGGCGAGGAATGAGCAGTTCTTC CASSESLGARNEQFF
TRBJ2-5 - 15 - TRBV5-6 TGTGCCAGCACCCGCCCAACTACGATACAAGAGACCCAGTACTTC CASTRPTTIQETQYF